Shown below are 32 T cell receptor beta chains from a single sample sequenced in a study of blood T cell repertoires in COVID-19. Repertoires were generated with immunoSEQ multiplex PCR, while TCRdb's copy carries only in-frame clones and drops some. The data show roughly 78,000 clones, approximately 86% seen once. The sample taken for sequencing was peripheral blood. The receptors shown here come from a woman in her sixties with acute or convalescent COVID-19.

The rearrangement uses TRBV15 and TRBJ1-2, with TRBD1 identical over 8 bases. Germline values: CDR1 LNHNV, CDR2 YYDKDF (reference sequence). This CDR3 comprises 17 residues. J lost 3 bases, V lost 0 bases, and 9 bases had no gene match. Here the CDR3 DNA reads TGTGCCACCAGCAGAGAGGCAGGGGGCGCGGTTCACTATGGCTACACCTTC. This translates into CATSREAGGAVHYGYTF.

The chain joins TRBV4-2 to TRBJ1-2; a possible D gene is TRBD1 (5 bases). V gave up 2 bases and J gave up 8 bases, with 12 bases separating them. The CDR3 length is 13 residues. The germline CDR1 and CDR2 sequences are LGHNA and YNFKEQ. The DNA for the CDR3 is TGTGCCAGCAGCCAACAGGGCGGTGGAGGCTACACCTTC. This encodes CASSQQGGGGYTF.

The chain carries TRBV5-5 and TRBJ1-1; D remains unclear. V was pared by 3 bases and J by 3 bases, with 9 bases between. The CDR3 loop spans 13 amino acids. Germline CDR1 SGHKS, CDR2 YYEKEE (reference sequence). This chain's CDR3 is CASSYVRDTEAFF. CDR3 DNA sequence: TGTGCCAGCAGCTACGTTCGAGACACTGAAGCTTTCTTT.

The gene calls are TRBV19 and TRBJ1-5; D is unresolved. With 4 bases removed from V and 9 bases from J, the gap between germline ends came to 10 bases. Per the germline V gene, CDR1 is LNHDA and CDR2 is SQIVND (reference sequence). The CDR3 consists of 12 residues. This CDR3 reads CASSTTEGPQHF. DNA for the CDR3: TGTGCCAGTAGTACCACGGAGGGGCCCCAGCATTTT.

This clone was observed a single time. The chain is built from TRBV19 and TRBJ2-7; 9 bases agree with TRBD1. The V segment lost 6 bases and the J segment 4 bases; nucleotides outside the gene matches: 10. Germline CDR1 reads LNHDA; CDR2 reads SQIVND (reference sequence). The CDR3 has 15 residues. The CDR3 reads CASSQPGQGLYEQYF. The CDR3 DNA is TGTGCCAGTAGCCAACCGGGACAGGGTTTGTACGAGCAGTACTTC. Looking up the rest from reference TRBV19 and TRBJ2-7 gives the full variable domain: DGGITQSPKYLFRKEGQNVTLSCEQNLNHDAMYWYRQDPGQGLRLIYYSQIVNDFQKGDIAEGYSVSREKKESFPLTVTSAQKNPTAFYLCASSQPGQGLYEQYFGPGTRLTVT.

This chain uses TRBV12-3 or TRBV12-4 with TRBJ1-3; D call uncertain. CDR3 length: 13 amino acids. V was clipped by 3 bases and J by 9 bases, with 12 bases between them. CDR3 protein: CASSFGYRGTIYF. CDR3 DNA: TGTGCCAGCAGTTTTGGCTACCGGGGCACCATATATTTT.

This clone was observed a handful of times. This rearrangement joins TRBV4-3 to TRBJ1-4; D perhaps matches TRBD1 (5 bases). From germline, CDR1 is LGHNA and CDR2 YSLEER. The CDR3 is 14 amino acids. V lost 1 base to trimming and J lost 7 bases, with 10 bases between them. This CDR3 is CASSQVGGVEKLFF. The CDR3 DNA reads TGCGCCAGCAGCCAAGTTGGAGGGGTTGAAAAACTGTTTTTT.

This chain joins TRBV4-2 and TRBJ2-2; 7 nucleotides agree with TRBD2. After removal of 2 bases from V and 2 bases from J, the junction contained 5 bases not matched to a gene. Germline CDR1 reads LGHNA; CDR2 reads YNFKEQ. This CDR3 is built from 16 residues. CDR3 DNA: TGTGCCAGCAGCCAAAGTTGGGACTATAACACCGGGGAGCTGTTTTTT. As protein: CASSQSWDYNTGELFF.

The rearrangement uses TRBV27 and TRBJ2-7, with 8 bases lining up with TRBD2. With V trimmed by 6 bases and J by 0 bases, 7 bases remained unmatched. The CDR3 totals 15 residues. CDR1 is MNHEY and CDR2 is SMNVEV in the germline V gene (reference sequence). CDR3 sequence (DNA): TGTGCCAGCAGGTTAGCGGGACCCCTCTCCTACGAGCAGTACTTC. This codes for CASRLAGPLSYEQYF.

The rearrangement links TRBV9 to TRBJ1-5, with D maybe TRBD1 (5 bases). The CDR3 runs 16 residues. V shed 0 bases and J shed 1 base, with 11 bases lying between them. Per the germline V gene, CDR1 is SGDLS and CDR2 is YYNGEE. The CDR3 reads CASSVVLGLSNQPQHF. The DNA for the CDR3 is TGTGCCAGCAGCGTAGTCCTGGGACTGAGCAATCAGCCCCAGCATTTT.

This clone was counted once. CDR3 DNA sequence: TGTGCCAGCAGCCCACAGGGGACTGAAGCTTTCTTT. Amino acid sequence: CASSPQGTEAFF. The chain joins TRBV14 to TRBJ1-1, with 7 bases identical to TRBD1. The CDR3 runs to 12 residues. After removal of 4 bases from V and 5 bases from J, the junction contained 1 base not matched to a gene. Germline V gives CDR1 SGHDN, CDR2 FVKESK.

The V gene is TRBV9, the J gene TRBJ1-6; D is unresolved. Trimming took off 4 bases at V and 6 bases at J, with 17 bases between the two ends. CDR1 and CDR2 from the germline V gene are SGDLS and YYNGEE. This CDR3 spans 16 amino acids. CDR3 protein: CASSPDPGGSNSPLHF. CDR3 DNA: TGTGCCAGCAGCCCGGACCCCGGAGGGAGTAATTCACCCCTCCACTTT.

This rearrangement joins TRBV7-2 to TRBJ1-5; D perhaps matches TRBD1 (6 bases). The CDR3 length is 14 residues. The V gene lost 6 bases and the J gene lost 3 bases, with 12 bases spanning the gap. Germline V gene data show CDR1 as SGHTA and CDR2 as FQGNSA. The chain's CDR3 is CASRQTGYNQPQHF. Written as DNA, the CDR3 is TGTGCCAGCAGACAGACAGGCTACAATCAGCCCCAGCATTTT.

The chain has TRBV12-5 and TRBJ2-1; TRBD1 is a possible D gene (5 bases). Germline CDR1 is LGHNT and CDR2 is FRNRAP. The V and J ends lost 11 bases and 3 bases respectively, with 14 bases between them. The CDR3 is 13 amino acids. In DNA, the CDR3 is TGTGCTTCTGGGGCAGGCAACTACAATGAGCAGTTCTTC. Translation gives CASGAGNYNEQFF.

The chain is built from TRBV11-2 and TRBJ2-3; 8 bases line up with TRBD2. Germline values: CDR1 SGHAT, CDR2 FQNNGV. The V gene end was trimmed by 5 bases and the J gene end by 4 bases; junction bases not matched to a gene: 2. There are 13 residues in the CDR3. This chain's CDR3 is CASSLGLADTQYF. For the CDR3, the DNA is TGTGCCAGCAGCCTGGGACTAGCAGATACGCAGTATTTT.

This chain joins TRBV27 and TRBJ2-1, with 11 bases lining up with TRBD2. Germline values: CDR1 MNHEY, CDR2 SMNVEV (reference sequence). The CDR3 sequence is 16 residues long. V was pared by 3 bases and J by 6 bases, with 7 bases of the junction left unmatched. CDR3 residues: CASSLTSGTKSNEQFF. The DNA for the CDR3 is TGTGCCAGCAGTTTGACTAGCGGGACCAAATCCAATGAGCAGTTCTTC.

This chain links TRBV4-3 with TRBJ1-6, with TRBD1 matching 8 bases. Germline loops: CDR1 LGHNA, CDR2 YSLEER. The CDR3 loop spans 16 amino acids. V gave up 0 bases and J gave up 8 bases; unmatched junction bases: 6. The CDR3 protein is CASSQEWRQGYSPLHF. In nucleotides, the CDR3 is TGCGCCAGCAGCCAAGAATGGCGACAGGGGTATTCACCCCTCCACTTT.

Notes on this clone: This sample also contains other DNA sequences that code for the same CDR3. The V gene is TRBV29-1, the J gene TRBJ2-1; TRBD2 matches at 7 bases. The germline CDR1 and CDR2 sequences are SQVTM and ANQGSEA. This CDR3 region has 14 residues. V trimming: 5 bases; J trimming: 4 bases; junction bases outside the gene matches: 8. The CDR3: CSVSRLAEYNEQFF. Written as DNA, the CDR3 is TGCAGCGTTTCCAGGCTAGCGGAGTACAATGAGCAGTTCTTC.

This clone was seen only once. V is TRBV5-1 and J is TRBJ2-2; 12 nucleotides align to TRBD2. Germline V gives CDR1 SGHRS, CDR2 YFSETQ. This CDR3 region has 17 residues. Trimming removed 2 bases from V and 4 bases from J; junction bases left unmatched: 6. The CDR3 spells CASSFLAGGSSTGELFF. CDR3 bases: TGCGCCAGCAGCTTCCTAGCGGGAGGGTCGAGCACCGGGGAGCTGTTTTTT. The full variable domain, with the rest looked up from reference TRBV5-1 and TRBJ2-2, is KAGVTQTPRYLIKTRGQQVTLSCSPISGHRSVSWYQQTPGQGLQFLFEYFSETQRNKGNFPGRFSGRQFSNSRSEMNVSTLELGDSALYLCASSFLAGGSSTGELFFGEGSRLTVL.

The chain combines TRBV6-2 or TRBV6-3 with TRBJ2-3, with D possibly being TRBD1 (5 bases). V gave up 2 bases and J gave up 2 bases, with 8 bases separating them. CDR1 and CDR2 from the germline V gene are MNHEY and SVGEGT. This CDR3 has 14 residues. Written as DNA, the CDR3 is TGTGCCAGCAGTTACCGACAGTCCACAGATACGCAGTATTTT. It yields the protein CASSYRQSTDTQYF.

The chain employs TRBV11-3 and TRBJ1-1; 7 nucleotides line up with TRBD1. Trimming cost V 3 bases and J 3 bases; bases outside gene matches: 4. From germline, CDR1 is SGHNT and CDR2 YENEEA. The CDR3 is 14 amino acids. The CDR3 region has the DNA TGTGCCAGCAGCTTCGCAGGGACAGACACTGAAGCTTTCTTT. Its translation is CASSFAGTDTEAFF.

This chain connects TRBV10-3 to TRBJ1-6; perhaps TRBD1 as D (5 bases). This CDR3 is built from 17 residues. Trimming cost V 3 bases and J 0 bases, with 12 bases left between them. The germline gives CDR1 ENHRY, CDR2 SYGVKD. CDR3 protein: CAISDDSLSSYNSPLHF. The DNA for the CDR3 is TGTGCCATCAGTGACGACAGTTTAAGCTCCTATAATTCACCCCTCCACTTT.

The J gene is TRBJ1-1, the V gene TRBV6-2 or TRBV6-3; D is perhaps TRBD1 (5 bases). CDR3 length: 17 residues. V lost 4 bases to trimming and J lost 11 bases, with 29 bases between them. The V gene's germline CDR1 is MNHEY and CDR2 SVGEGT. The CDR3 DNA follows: TGTGCCAGCAGTTCTTTGATGGGGACGGGCCGGGAGAGGGAGGCTTTCTTT. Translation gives CASSSLMGTGREREAFF.

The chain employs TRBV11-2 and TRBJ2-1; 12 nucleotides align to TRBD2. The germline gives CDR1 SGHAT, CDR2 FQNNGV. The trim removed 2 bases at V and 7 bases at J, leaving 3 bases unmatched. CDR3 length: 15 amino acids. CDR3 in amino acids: CASSLLAGGPNEQFF. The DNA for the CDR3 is TGTGCCAGCAGCTTACTAGCGGGAGGGCCAAATGAGCAGTTCTTC.

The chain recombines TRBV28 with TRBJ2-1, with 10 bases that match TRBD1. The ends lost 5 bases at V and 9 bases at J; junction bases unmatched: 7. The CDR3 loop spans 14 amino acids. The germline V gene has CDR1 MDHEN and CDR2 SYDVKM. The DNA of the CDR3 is TGTGCCAGCAGTCCCGGCGGACAGGGGGGTGAGCAGTTCTTC. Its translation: CASSPGGQGGEQFF. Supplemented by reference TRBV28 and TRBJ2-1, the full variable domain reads DVKVTQSSRYLVKRTGEKVFLECVQDMDHENMFWYRQDPGLGLRLIYFSYDVKMKEKGDIPEGYSVSREKKERFSLILESASTNQTSMYLCASSPGGQGGEQFFGPGTRLTVL.

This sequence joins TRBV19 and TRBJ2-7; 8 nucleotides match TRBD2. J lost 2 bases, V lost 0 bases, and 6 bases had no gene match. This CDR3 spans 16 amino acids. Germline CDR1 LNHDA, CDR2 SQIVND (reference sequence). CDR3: CASSIDRGSGTYEQYF. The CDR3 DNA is TGTGCCAGTAGTATAGATCGAGGTAGCGGGACCTACGAGCAGTACTTC.

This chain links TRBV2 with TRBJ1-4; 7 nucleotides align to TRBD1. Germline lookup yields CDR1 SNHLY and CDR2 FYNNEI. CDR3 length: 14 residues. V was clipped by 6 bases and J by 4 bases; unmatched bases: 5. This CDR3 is CASRETGNNEKLFF. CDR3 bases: TGTGCCAGCAGGGAGACAGGGAATAATGAAAAACTGTTTTTT.

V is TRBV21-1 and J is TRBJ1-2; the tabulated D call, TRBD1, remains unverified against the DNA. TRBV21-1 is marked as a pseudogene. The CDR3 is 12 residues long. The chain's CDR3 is CASPEGATGYTF. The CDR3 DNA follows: TGTGCCTCCCCAGAGGGGGCGACGGGCTACACCTTC.

The CDR3 nucleotides read TGTGCCAGTAGTACGACAGGGGGTCAGCCCCAGCATTTT. Its translation is CASSTTGGQPQHF. The genes are TRBV19 and TRBJ1-5, with 9 bases fitting TRBD1. Germline-derived CDR1 and CDR2 are LNHDA and SQIVND (reference sequence). The V segment lost 4 bases and the J segment 6 bases; nucleotides outside the gene matches: 1. The CDR3 runs 13 residues.

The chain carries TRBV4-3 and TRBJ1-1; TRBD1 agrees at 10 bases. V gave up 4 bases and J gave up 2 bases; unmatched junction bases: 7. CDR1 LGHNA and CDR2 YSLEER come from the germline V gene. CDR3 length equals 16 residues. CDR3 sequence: CASSPGTGALNTEAFF. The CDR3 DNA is TGCGCCAGCAGCCCCGGGACAGGGGCCTTAAACACTGAAGCTTTCTTT.

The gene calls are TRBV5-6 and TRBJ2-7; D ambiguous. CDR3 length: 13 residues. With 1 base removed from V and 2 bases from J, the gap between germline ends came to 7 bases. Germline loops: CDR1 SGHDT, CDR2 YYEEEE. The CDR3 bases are TGTGCCAGCAGCTTGTCGCTAGCCTACGAGCAGTACTTC. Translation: CASSLSLAYEQYF. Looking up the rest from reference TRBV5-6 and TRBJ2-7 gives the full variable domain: DAGVTQSPTHLIKTRGQQVTLRCSPKSGHDTVSWYQQALGQGPQFIFQYYEEEERQRGNFPDRFSGHQFPNYSSELNVNALLLGDSALYLCASSLSLAYEQYFGPGTRLTVT.

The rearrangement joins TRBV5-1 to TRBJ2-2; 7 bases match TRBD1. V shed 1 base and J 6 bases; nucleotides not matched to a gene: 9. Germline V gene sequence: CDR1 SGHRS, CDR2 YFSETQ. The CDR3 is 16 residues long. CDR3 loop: CASSLSRGGAAGELFF. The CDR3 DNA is TGCGCCAGCAGCTTGAGCAGAGGGGGCGCGGCCGGGGAGCTGTTTTTT.